A selection of T cell receptor beta chains follows, all from one sample in a study of OX40 agonist ivuxolimab in advanced cancers. The assay was immunoSEQ multiplex PCR, and TCRdb's table has in-frame clones only and misses some. This table has around 79,000 clones, around nine tenths appearing once. This material consisted of CD4+ or CD8+ T cells sorted from blood, taken in a trial of the OX40 agonist ivuxolimab. Every receptor here comes from an adult with an advanced solid tumor such as melanoma, head and neck, liver or kidney cancer. CDR3s include the opening cysteine and the closing phenylalanine or tryptophan. A D gene is named only where the DNA matches it firmly. The size entry is marked missing in some rows and otherwise reads once, few, many or a size class.

.	TRBV7-2	TRBJ2-3	.	CASSLATDTQYF	TGTGCCAGCAGCTTGGCTACAGATACGCAGTATTTT
.	TRBV19	TRBJ1-1	.	CASTSGVMNTEAFF	TGTGCCAGTACCTCTGGGGTCATGAACACTGAAGCTTTCTTT
TRBD1	TRBV5-1	TRBJ2-7	.	CASSRGGDAYEQYF	TGCGCCAGCAGCCGAGGGGGCGACGCCTACGAGCAGTACTTC
.	TRBV11-1	TRBJ2-6	.	CASSLERAGANVLTF	TGTGCCAGCAGCTTAGAGAGAGCTGGGGCCAACGTCCTGACTTTC
.	TRBV21-1	TRBJ1-6	many	CASSKGWLGGVNSPLHF	TGTGCCAGCAGCAAAGGGTGGTTGGGGGGGGTTAATTCACCCCTCCACTTT
.	TRBV6-5	TRBJ1-2	.	CASSYSRDNYGYTF	TGTGCCAGCAGTTACTCGCGGGACAACTATGGCTACACCTTC
.	TRBV19	TRBJ1-3	.	CASSSDRISGNTIYF	TGTGCCAGTAGTAGTGACCGGATCTCTGGAAACACCATATATTTT
.	TRBV6-1	TRBJ2-7	.	CASPGTDAPYEQYF	TGTGCCAGCCCCGGGACGGACGCACCCTACGAGCAGTACTTC
TRBD1	TRBV9	TRBJ2-1	.	CASSVDPGGNEQFF	TGTGCCAGCAGCGTAGATCCAGGGGGAAATGAGCAGTTCTTC
.	TRBV9	TRBJ1-5	.	CASSPSPGDGPQHF	TGTGCCAGCAGCCCCTCCCCAGGGGATGGGCCCCAGCATTTT
.	TRBV19	TRBJ1-2	.	CASSIQGTLYGYTF	TGTGCCAGTAGTATTCAGGGAACCTTATATGGCTACACCTTC
.	TRBV11-2	TRBJ2-2	.	CASTPEARVAGELFF	TGTGCCAGCACCCCAGAGGCCAGGGTGGCCGGGGAGCTGTTTTTT
.	TRBV29-1	TRBJ1-5	once	CSVGGNSNQPQHF	TGCAGCGTTGGGGGGAACTCCAATCAGCCCCAGCATTTT
.	TRBV5-1	TRBJ2-1	.	CASSDYNEQFF	TGCGCCAGCAGCGATTACAATGAGCAGTTCTTC
.	TRBV18	TRBJ2-1	.	CASSPVSYNEQFF	TGTGCCAGCTCACCAGTTTCCTACAATGAGCAGTTCTTC
.	TRBV2	TRBJ2-3	.	CASSLETASTDTQYF	TGTGCCAGCTCGTTGGAGACGGCTAGCACAGATACGCAGTATTTT
.	TRBV29-1	TRBJ1-4	.	CSARTDTNEKLFF	TGCAGCGCCAGGACAGACACTAATGAAAAACTGTTTTTT
.	TRBV6-1	TRBJ1-1	.	CASSGGDTEAFF	TGTGCCAGCAGTGGGGGCGACACTGAAGCTTTCTTT
.	TRBV7-9	TRBJ1-3	.	CASSLDVGSGNTIYF	TGTGCCAGCAGCTTAGACGTGGGCTCTGGAAACACCATATATTTT
.	TRBV5-1	TRBJ2-1	.	CASRRDQGRDEQFF	TGCGCCAGCAGACGAGACCAGGGGAGGGATGAGCAGTTCTTC
.	TRBV7-8	TRBJ2-1	.	CASSPSDTTNEQFF	TGTGCCAGCAGCCCGAGCGATACCACCAATGAGCAGTTCTTC
TRBD2	TRBV11-2	TRBJ2-5	.	CASGLRGASGRYQETQYF	TGTGCCAGCGGCCTTCGTGGGGCTAGCGGAAGGTACCAAGAGACCCAGTACTTC
TRBD1	TRBV5-1	TRBJ1-1	.	CASSPPGQANTEAFF	TGCGCCAGCAGCCCCCCGGGACAGGCAAACACTGAAGCTTTCTTT
.	TRBV5-6	TRBJ1-3	.	CASSSDSFSGNTIYF	TGTGCCAGCAGCTCGGACAGCTTCTCTGGAAACACCATATATTTT
.	TRBV7-3	TRBJ1-1	.	CASSSMRTPGRNEAFF	TGTGCCAGCAGCTCTATGCGTACCCCGGGACGGAATGAAGCTTTCTTT
.	TRBV2	TRBJ1-2	.	CASSEGRAYTF	TGTGCCAGCAGTGAGGGGCGGGCTTACACCTTC
.	TRBV7-9	TRBJ2-7	few	CASSLSGKRAGDEQYF	TGTGCCAGCAGCTTGAGTGGGAAACGGGCTGGGGACGAGCAGTACTTC
TRBD2	TRBV29-1	TRBJ2-3	.	CSVLAGGPIDTQYF	TGCAGCGTCCTAGCGGGGGGGCCAATAGATACGCAGTATTTT
.	TRBV5-1	TRBJ2-4	once	CASRDVRDPANIQYF	TGCGCCAGCAGGGATGTACGGGACCCGGCGAACATTCAGTACTTC
.	TRBV25-1	TRBJ1-2	.	CASSEIDRSYGYTF	TGTGCCAGCAGTGAAATAGACAGAAGCTATGGCTACACCTTC
.	TRBV11-3	TRBJ2-7	medium-sized	CASSLSGTGEQYF	TGTGCCAGCAGCTTATCAGGGACGGGGGAGCAGTACTTC
TRBD1	TRBV9	TRBJ1-2	.	CASSVGGQGGYGYTF	TGTGCCAGCAGCGTAGGTGGACAGGGTGGCTATGGCTACACCTTC
.	TRBV11-2	TRBJ1-5	.	CASSPRGVSNQPQHF	TGTGCCAGCAGCCCAAGGGGGGTTAGCAATCAGCCCCAGCATTTT
TRBD2	TRBV9	TRBJ2-1	.	CASSVGGGGAYNEQFF	TGTGCCAGCAGCGTAGGCGGCGGGGGGGCCTACAATGAGCAGTTCTTC
.	TRBV5-1	TRBJ1-4	.	CASSLEQSTNEKLFF	TGCGCCAGCAGCTTGGAACAGTCAACTAATGAAAAACTGTTTTTT
TRBD2	TRBV7-6	TRBJ2-3	.	CASRLLAGGADTQYF	TGTGCCAGCAGGTTACTAGCGGGGGGAGCAGATACGCAGTATTTT
.	TRBV5-1	TRBJ1-1	once	CASTPMGQRSSTEAFF	TGCGCCAGCACCCCGATGGGGCAGAGGAGTTCCACTGAAGCTTTCTTT
.	TRBV16	TRBJ1-5	.	CASSQSPALRAQHF	TGTGCCAGCAGCCAATCTCCTGCGCTACGAGCCCAGCATTTT
TRBD2	TRBV6-5	TRBJ2-7	.	CASSYWGSGVENEQYF	TGTGCCAGCAGTTACTGGGGTAGCGGGGTTGAGAACGAGCAGTACTTC
.	TRBV27	TRBJ1-4	.	CASSFGAGREKLFF	TGTGCCAGCAGTTTTGGGGCAGGGAGAGAAAAACTGTTTTTT
.	TRBV25-1	TRBJ1-4	.	CASSDGARHWGFEKLFF	TGTGCCAGCAGTGATGGAGCGCGCCACTGGGGGTTCGAAAAACTGTTTTTT
TRBD1	TRBV30	TRBJ2-7	.	CALGQGAYEQYF	TGTGCCTTGGGACAGGGGGCCTACGAGCAGTACTTC
.	TRBV10-1	TRBJ2-7	.	CASSDPTVSSYEQYF	TGCGCCAGCAGTGACCCGACAGTTAGCTCCTACGAGCAGTACTTC
.	TRBV20-1	TRBJ1-2	.	CSAPEGGGYTF	TGCAGTGCCCCTGAGGGGGGTGGCTACACCTTC
.	TRBV2	TRBJ2-7	.	CASTPTPYEQYF	TGTGCCAGCACCCCCACTCCCTACGAGCAGTACTTC
TRBD2	TRBV11-2	TRBJ2-3	.	CASRVRAGGTQSTDTQYF	TGTGCCAGCAGGGTTCGAGCGGGAGGGACCCAAAGCACAGATACGCAGTATTTT
TRBD1	TRBV13	TRBJ2-4	.	CASSFSGQKNIQYF	TGTGCCAGCAGCTTCTCGGGACAGAAAAACATTCAGTACTTC
.	TRBV19	TRBJ2-1	.	CASSIDRRTEQFF	TGTGCCAGTAGTATAGATCGACGGACTGAGCAGTTCTTC
.	TRBV29-1	TRBJ2-2	few	CSVRSNTGELFF	TGCAGCGTTCGGTCGAACACCGGGGAGCTGTTTTTT